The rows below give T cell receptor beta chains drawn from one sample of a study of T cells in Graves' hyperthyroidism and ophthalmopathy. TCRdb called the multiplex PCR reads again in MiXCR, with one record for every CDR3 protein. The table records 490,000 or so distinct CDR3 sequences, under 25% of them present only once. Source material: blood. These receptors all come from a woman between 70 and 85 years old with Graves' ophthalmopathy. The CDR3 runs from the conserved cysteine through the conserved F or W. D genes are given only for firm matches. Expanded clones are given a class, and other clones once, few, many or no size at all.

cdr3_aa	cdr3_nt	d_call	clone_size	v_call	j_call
CACGQPNTDTQYF	TGTGCCTGCGGACAGCCAAACACAGATACGCAGTATTTT	NA	NA	TRBV30	TRBJ2-3
CASTIRDTGELFF	TGTGCCAGCACTATAAGGGATACCGGGGAGCTGTTTTTT	NA	NA	TRBV6-1	TRBJ2-2
CASSPQGAHGGYTF	TGTGCCAGCTCACCACAGGGGGCGCATGGCGGCTACACCTTC	TRBD1	NA	TRBV18	TRBJ1-2
CASSLRVFGTGDTEAFF	TGTGCCAGCAGTTTACGGGTTTTCGGGACAGGGGACACTGAAGCTTTCTTT	TRBD1	NA	TRBV27	TRBJ1-1
CSARDNSHEQYF	TGCAGTGCTAGAGATAACAGCCACGAGCAGTACTTC	NA	many	TRBV20-1	TRBJ2-7
CASSLAPTGELFF	TGTGCCAGCAGCTTAGCACCCACCGGGGAGCTGTTTTTT	NA	NA	TRBV7-6	TRBJ2-2
CASSGIRRETQYF	TGTGCCAGCAGTGGAATCCGGAGGGAGACCCAGTACTTC	NA	few	TRBV6-1	TRBJ2-5
CASSYVGTREEQYF	TGTGCCAGCAGTTACGTGGGGACCCGCGAAGAGCAGTACTTC	NA	few	TRBV6-6	TRBJ2-7
CSAREGVGQYF	TGCAGTGCTAGAGAGGGGGTTGGGCAGTACTTC	NA	once	TRBV20-1	TRBJ2-7
CASSESNEKLFF	TGTGCCAGCAGTGAATCTAATGAAAAACTGTTTTTT	NA	few	TRBV2	TRBJ1-4
CASSSVYGYTF	TGTGCCAGCAGTTCCGTTTATGGCTACACCTTC	NA	many	TRBV3-1	TRBJ1-2
CASRRSRFNEQFF	TGTGCCAGCAGGCGGAGCAGGTTCAATGAGCAGTTCTTC	NA	NA	TRBV6-1	TRBJ2-1
CASSLNGAPNSPLHF	TGTGCCAGCAGCTTGAACGGGGCTCCTAATTCACCCCTCCACTTT	NA	few	TRBV7-2	TRBJ1-6
CSARGLAGVSDTQYF	TGCAGTGCTAGAGGTCTAGCGGGAGTATCAGATACGCAGTATTTT	TRBD2	few	TRBV20-1	TRBJ2-3
CASSVEGTGGYNEQFF	TGTGCCAGCAGCGTAGAGGGGACCGGGGGCTACAATGAGCAGTTCTTC	NA	NA	TRBV9	TRBJ2-1
CASSYTRVAGARGDGYTF	TGTGCCAGCAGTTACACAAGAGTGGCAGGGGCACGCGGCGATGGCTACACCTTC	NA	NA	TRBV6-5	TRBJ1-2
CASSLADRAGYTF	TGTGCCAGCAGCTTGGCCGACAGGGCGGGCTACACCTTC	TRBD1	few	TRBV5-6	TRBJ1-2
CASSRGVPGETQYF	TGTGCCAGCAGTCGGGGGGTACCGGGAGAGACCCAGTACTTC	TRBD2	NA	TRBV2	TRBJ2-5
CSAPGQGARETQYF	TGCAGTGCACCTGGACAGGGGGCACGAGAGACCCAGTACTTC	TRBD1	NA	TRBV20-1	TRBJ2-5
CASSLSVSYEQYF	TGTGCCAGCAGTTTATCTGTCTCCTACGAGCAGTACTTC	NA	NA	TRBV27	TRBJ2-7